One and the same sample provided the 8 T cell receptor beta chains below, sequenced in a study of cytomegalovirus exposure and HLA in healthy donors. Use of 60 Vbeta and 13 Jbeta primers characterized the PCR. The table came from immunoSEQ multiplex PCR; TCRdb's copy has only in-frame clones and leaves some out. This table holds under 200,000 clones, around 80% found once. Sequenced material: PBMCs. These receptors came from a woman between 45 and 60 years old in good health and CMV-seropositive.

V usage is TRBV2 and J usage is TRBJ1-5; 11 positions match TRBD1. There are 13 residues in the CDR3. Germline V gene sequence: CDR1 SNHLY, CDR2 FYNNEI. With 8 bases clipped from V and 6 bases from J, the junction kept 3 bases outside the gene matches. The CDR3 sequence: CASGQGAVQPQHF. The DNA for the CDR3 is TGTGCCAGCGGACAGGGGGCTGTTCAGCCCCAGCATTTT.

The J gene is TRBJ1-6, the V gene TRBV13; no firm D call. Germline CDR1 reads PRHDT; CDR2 reads FYEKMQ (reference sequence). The CDR3 loop spans 12 amino acids. V was cut by 6 bases and J by 10 bases, with 10 bases left in between. CDR3 loop: CASRGTDSPLHF. The CDR3 nucleotides read TGTGCCAGCAGGGGTACAGACTCACCCCTCCACTTT.

The J gene is TRBJ1-2, the V gene TRBV7-9; 9 positions match TRBD1. V gave up 11 bases and J gave up 8 bases; unmatched junction bases: 15. The CDR3 extends over 14 amino acids. The germline V gene encodes CDR1 SEHNR and CDR2 FQNEAQ (reference sequence). The CDR3 sequence is CALTVGQGILGYTF. The CDR3 DNA follows: TGTGCCCTCACCGTAGGACAGGGGATTCTCGGCTACACCTTC.

Here the CDR3 reads CASSKQGASNQPQHF. CDR3 coding DNA: TGTGCCAGCAGTAAACAGGGGGCGAGCAATCAGCCCCAGCATTTT. V gene TRBV28 combines with J gene TRBJ1-5; 9 bases are a match to TRBD1. Germline loops: CDR1 MDHEN, CDR2 SYDVKM. This CDR3 region has 15 residues. V lost 5 bases to trimming and J lost 1 base; unmatched junction nucleotides: 3.

The J gene is TRBJ1-1, the V gene TRBV5-1, with unresolved D. The CDR3 spans 14 residues. Germline assignment: CDR1 SGHRS and CDR2 YFSETQ. V was shortened by 0 bases and J by 1 base, with 7 bases between the two germline ends. The CDR3 DNA reads as TGCGCCAGCAGCTTGGGAGAGGGGAACACTGAAGCTTTCTTT. It yields the protein CASSLGEGNTEAFF.

The genes are TRBV7-9 and TRBJ1-6; the D is unclear. The CDR3 consists of 12 residues. V lost 5 bases and J 6 bases, leaving 5 bases between the germline ends. Germline CDR1 reads SEHNR; CDR2 reads FQNEAQ (reference sequence). This CDR3 is CASSPINSPLHF. CDR3 DNA: TGTGCCAGCAGCCCCATTAATTCACCCCTCCACTTT.

This sequence joins TRBV5-1 and TRBJ2-2; TRBD2 aligns across 8 bases. Looked up from germline, CDR1 is SGHRS and CDR2 is YFSETQ. The J segment lost 7 bases and the V segment lost 2 bases, leaving 4 bases of the junction unmatched. CDR3 length: 14 amino acids. The CDR3 bases are TGCGCCAGCAGCTTCGCGGGAGGAGGCGGGGAGCTGTTTTTT. Translating it yields CASSFAGGGGELFF. Combining the CDR3 with reference TRBV5-1 and TRBJ2-2 gives the whole variable domain KAGVTQTPRYLIKTRGQQVTLSCSPISGHRSVSWYQQTPGQGLQFLFEYFSETQRNKGNFPGRFSGRQFSNSRSEMNVSTLELGDSALYLCASSFAGGGGELFFGEGSRLTVL.

V is TRBV21-1 and J is TRBJ2-1; the table's D call of TRBD2 was not tested on the DNA. TRBV21-1 is recorded as a pseudogene. This CDR3 region has 16 residues. As DNA, the CDR3 is TGTGCCAGCAGCAAAGTCCCAGCGGGGGGCTACAATGAGCAGTTCTTC. Its protein is CASSKVPAGGYNEQFF.